These 21 T cell receptor beta chains were sequenced from one sample in a study of monozygotic twins with cystic fibrosis. Repertoires were generated with immunoSEQ multiplex PCR, while TCRdb's copy carries only in-frame clones and drops some. The sample contains 30,000 or so clones, approximately 92% of which appear only once. The sample comprised blood. These receptors all stem from a girl aged 2-10 years with cystic fibrosis.

This chain uses TRBV2 with TRBJ1-1, with D unresolved. V lost 3 bases, J lost 1 base, and 6 bases lay in between. From germline, CDR1 is SNHLY and CDR2 FYNNEI. This CDR3 comprises 13 residues. The CDR3 bases are TGTGCCAGCAGTGAGAACCCGAACACTGAAGCTTTCTTT. This codes for CASSENPNTEAFF.

This rearrangement joins TRBV7-9 to TRBJ1-5; unclear D gene. Germline V gives CDR1 SEHNR, CDR2 FQNEAQ (reference sequence). This CDR3 comprises 15 residues. V gave up 2 bases and J gave up 0 bases, with 8 bases separating them. CDR3 amino acids: CASSLIGDSNQPQHF. The CDR3 DNA reads as TGTGCCAGCAGCTTAATCGGGGATAGCAATCAGCCCCAGCATTTT.

This clone has a single count. The gene calls are TRBV7-2 and TRBJ1-2; a weak D match, TRBD1 (5 bases). CDR3 length equals 14 residues. CDR1 SGHTA and CDR2 FQGNSA come from the germline V gene. With 5 bases removed from V and 6 bases from J, the gap between germline ends came to 16 bases. The CDR3 region has the DNA TGTGCCAGCAGCCCCGGGGGAGGCCCGAATGGCTACACCTTC. This translates into CASSPGGGPNGYTF.

The chain joins TRBV6-5 to TRBJ1-1; 8 nucleotides agree with TRBD1. This CDR3 has 15 residues. Germline CDR1 MNHEY, CDR2 SVGAGI. V lost 6 bases to trimming and J lost 2 bases; unmatched junction nucleotides: 8. CDR3 loop: CASRPSGTGNTEAFF. In DNA, the CDR3 is TGTGCCAGCAGGCCATCCGGGACAGGAAACACTGAAGCTTTCTTT.

This chain links TRBV29-1 with TRBJ1-2, with D maybe TRBD1 (5 bases). V was pared by 3 bases and J by 12 bases, with 8 bases between. There are 9 residues in the CDR3. From germline, CDR1 is SQVTM and CDR2 ANQGSEA. The DNA for the CDR3 is TGCAGCGTTGATCAGGGTGACACCTTC. Amino acids: CSVDQGDTF. Drawing the rest from reference TRBV29-1 and TRBJ1-2, the complete variable domain is SAVISQKPSRDICQRGTSLTIQCQVDSQVTMMFWYRQQPGQSLTLIATANQGSEATYESGFVIDKFPISRPNLTFSTLTVSNMSPEDSSIYLCSVDQGDTFGSGTRLTVV.

The chain couples TRBV5-1 to TRBJ1-1; tentatively, D is TRBD1 (5 bases). V was pared by 4 bases and J by 3 bases, with 16 bases between. The CDR3 extends over 15 amino acids. Germline values: CDR1 SGHRS, CDR2 YFSETQ. The DNA for the CDR3 is TGCGCCAGCAGCCCTGCGGGGGGGGTGCACACTGAAGCTTTCTTT. This codes for CASSPAGGVHTEAFF.

The CDR3 region is CASSIAGRISNQPQHF. DNA for the CDR3: TGTGCCAGTAGTATCGCGGGACGGATTAGCAATCAGCCCCAGCATTTT. This chain uses TRBV19 with TRBJ1-5; possibly TRBD1 for D (5 bases). The CDR3 is 16 residues long. The germline gives CDR1 LNHDA, CDR2 SQIVND (reference sequence). V lost 3 bases and J lost 0, with 12 bases in between. The full variable domain, rest sourced from reference TRBV19 and TRBJ1-5, is DGGITQSPKYLFRKEGQNVTLSCEQNLNHDAMYWYRQDPGQGLRLIYYSQIVNDFQKGDIAEGYSVSREKKESFPLTVTSAQKNPTAFYLCASSIAGRISNQPQHFGDGTRLSIL.

This clone has a handful of counts. The rearrangement joins TRBV27 to TRBJ1-6; no clear D. CDR1 MNHEY and CDR2 SMNVEV come from the germline V gene (reference sequence). V was trimmed by 4 bases and J by 0 bases, leaving 4 bases between them. The CDR3 is 14 amino acids. The CDR3 coding sequence is TGTGCCAGCAGTTGGTACTCCTATAATTCACCCCTCCACTTT. Translation gives CASSWYSYNSPLHF.

This chain joins TRBV30 and TRBJ1-4, with 9 bases identical to TRBD1. This CDR3 is built from 17 residues. V was pared by 3 bases and J by 7 bases, with 15 bases of the junction left unmatched. CDR1 GTSNPN and CDR2 SVGIG come from the germline V gene (reference sequence). The CDR3 nucleotides read TGTGCCTGGAGCCCCCACGCTCTGGGACAGGGAGGTGAAAAACTGTTTTTT. Translating it yields CAWSPHALGQGGEKLFF. The full variable domain, in which reference TRBV30 and TRBJ1-4 provide the parts outside the CDR3, is SQTIHQWPATLVQPVGSPLSLECTVEGTSNPNLYWYRQAAGRGLQLLFYSVGIGQISSEVPQNLSASRPQDRQFILSSKKLLLSDSGFYLCAWSPHALGQGGEKLFFGSGTQLSVL.

This chain connects TRBV30 to TRBJ2-1; D tentatively fits TRBD1 or TRBD2 (6 bases each). Trimming shortened V by 1 base and J by 2 bases, and 9 bases separated the two germline ends. Germline V gene sequence: CDR1 GTSNPN, CDR2 SVGIG (reference sequence). The CDR3 runs to 14 residues. The CDR3 coding sequence is TGTGCCTGGAGTGGGAGGGGGGCCTACAATGAGCAGTTCTTC. Its protein is CAWSGRGAYNEQFF.

V usage is TRBV28 and J usage is TRBJ2-5, with D perhaps matching TRBD2 (5 bases). Between the trimmed V and J ends, which lost 7 bases and 3 bases, there was a span of 18 bases. CDR3 length equals 15 residues. Germline V gives CDR1 MDHEN, CDR2 SYDVKM. The CDR3 protein is CASMEDPGREETQYF. Here the CDR3 DNA reads TGTGCCAGCATGGAGGACCCTGGAAGAGAAGAGACCCAGTACTTC.

This sequence joins TRBV6-1 and TRBJ2-7; no definite D call. The CDR3 runs to 11 residues. CDR1 is MNHNS, CDR2 SASEGT, per germline. Trimming stripped 8 bases from V and 11 bases from J, with 16 bases between. The CDR3 here is CASGLPPREYF. The DNA of the CDR3 is TGTGCCAGCGGCCTGCCCCCCCGGGAGTACTTC.

V and J are TRBV28 and TRBJ1-2; TRBD1 might be the D (5 bases). V lost 1 base and J 4 bases, leaving 10 bases between the germline ends. The germline V gene has CDR1 MDHEN and CDR2 SYDVKM. The CDR3 totals 14 residues. CDR3 sequence reads: CASSLYGGGYGYTF. The CDR3 bases are TGTGCCAGCAGTTTATACGGGGGGGGCTATGGCTACACCTTC.

CDR3: CASTPTEDNEQFF. The CDR3 DNA follows: TGCGCCAGCACTCCGACCGAAGACAATGAGCAGTTCTTC. The chain recombines TRBV10-2 with TRBJ2-1; no clear D gene. With 7 bases removed from V and 5 bases from J, the gap between germline ends came to 12 bases. The CDR3 has 13 amino acids. Germline CDR1 is WSHSY and CDR2 is SAAADI.

The chain employs TRBV28 and TRBJ2-7; 14 bases align to TRBD2. The CDR3 sequence is 16 residues long. Germline V gives CDR1 MDHEN, CDR2 SYDVKM. The junction had 6 bases not matched to a gene; V was cut back by 6 bases and J by 2 bases. CDR3 residues: CASRPGLAGGTYEQYF. CDR3 DNA sequence: TGTGCCAGCAGACCAGGACTAGCGGGAGGAACCTACGAGCAGTACTTC.

The V call is TRBV2, the J call TRBJ2-7, with a tentative D call TRBD2 (6 bases). Per the germline V gene, CDR1 is SNHLY and CDR2 is FYNNEI. The CDR3 has 14 amino acids. Trimming stripped 7 bases from V and 0 bases from J, with 13 bases between. CDR3 DNA sequence: TGTGCCAGCAAGCCGGGGAGGAGCTCCTACGAGCAGTACTTC. It yields the protein CASKPGRSSYEQYF.

The CDR3 nucleotides read TGTGCCAGCAGCCAAGCCGGGACACTCCTATCTGGCGGCTACACCTTC. It is translated as CASSQAGTLLSGGYTF. The chain combines TRBV4-2 with TRBJ1-2, with D possibly matching TRBD1 (6 bases). The germline gives CDR1 LGHNA, CDR2 YNFKEQ. The CDR3 has 16 residues. V lost 1 base and J 8 bases, leaving 20 bases between the germline ends.

V gene TRBV29-1 combines with J gene TRBJ1-2; D remains unclear. Per the germline V gene, CDR1 is SQVTM and CDR2 is ANQGSEA. This CDR3 spans 12 amino acids. V was shortened by 1 base and J by 1 base, with 4 bases between the two germline ends. DNA for the CDR3: TGCAGCGTTGAAGGGAGTAACTATGGCTACACCTTC. As protein: CSVEGSNYGYTF.

The V and J genes are TRBV6-1 and TRBJ1-3; D is ambiguous. CDR1 and CDR2 from the germline V gene are MNHNS and SASEGT. The CDR3 sequence is 17 residues long. Trimming removed 1 base at V and 0 bases at J, with 13 bases between. CDR3 in DNA: TGTGCCAGCAGTGAAGGGGCCAGTATAGCCTCTGGAAACACCATATATTTT. Protein sequence: CASSEGASIASGNTIYF.

The chain combines TRBV18 with TRBJ2-7, with 10 bases aligning to TRBD1. The J segment lost 4 bases and the V segment lost 3 bases, leaving 6 bases of the junction unmatched. Germline V CDR1 and CDR2: KGHSH, LQKENI. The CDR3 consists of 15 residues. CDR3 nucleotides: TGTGCCAGCTCACCCACGGGACAGGGGATATACGAGCAGTACTTC. The encoded protein is CASSPTGQGIYEQYF.

V usage is TRBV29-1 and J usage is TRBJ2-7; D possibly corresponds to TRBD1 (6 bases). This CDR3 is built from 12 residues. Germline V gene data show CDR1 as SQVTM and CDR2 as ANQGSEA. With 7 bases removed from V and 7 bases from J, the gap between germline ends came to 17 bases. The CDR3 nucleotides read TGCAGCGCCAGGGGACGGGGTTGGGAGCAGTACTTC. The encoded protein is CSARGRGWEQYF.